Below are 23 T cell receptor beta chains sequenced from a single sample in a study of beta chain features in type 1 diabetes. The authors reverse transcribed all of the isolated RNA, so sequencing captured expressed TCRB transcripts. TCRdb's copy holds only in-frame clones and misses some; the assay was immunoSEQ multiplex PCR. This sample carries around 240,000 clones, about 63% of them seen once, and the ten largest clones take about 0.05%. Material: naive CD4+ T cells from blood. These receptors all stem from a man younger than 45 in good health.

The V gene is TRBV29-1, the J gene TRBJ2-7; 11 bases are a match to TRBD2. Germline V lookup: CDR1 SQVTM, CDR2 ANQGSEA. V shed 6 bases, J shed 1 base, and the junction held 8 bases outside the gene matches. The CDR3 has 15 residues. CDR3 in amino acids: CSVFTSGRGSYEQYF. The CDR3, as DNA: TGCAGCGTCTTTACTAGCGGGAGAGGGTCCTACGAGCAGTACTTC.

This clone has only a few counts. The chain has TRBV18 and TRBJ2-3; possible D gene TRBD1, 5 bases. Trimming took 3 bases from V and 7 from J, leaving 11 bases between them. This CDR3 is 13 amino acids long. Germline V gene lookup returns CDR1 KGHSH and CDR2 LQKENI. The CDR3 here is CASSPGPENTQYF. The CDR3 DNA reads as TGTGCCAGCTCACCGGGGCCAGAGAATACGCAGTATTTT.

The chain carries TRBV29-1 and TRBJ2-5; possibly TRBD2 for D (6 bases). Trimming cost V 1 base and J 4 bases, with 13 bases left between them. The CDR3 is made up of 14 amino acids. CDR1 is SQVTM and CDR2 is ANQGSEA in the germline V gene. The CDR3 here is CSVEGLAGIETQYF. In DNA, the CDR3 is TGCAGCGTTGAAGGGCTGGCGGGGATAGAGACCCAGTACTTC.

This chain links TRBV11-2 with TRBJ2-1; no clear D. Trimming took 2 bases from V and 6 from J, leaving 8 bases between them. The CDR3 has 13 residues. Germline-derived CDR1 and CDR2 are SGHAT and FQNNGV. The CDR3 spells CASSLLAPNEQFF. The DNA of the CDR3 is TGTGCCAGCAGCTTACTGGCACCCAATGAGCAGTTCTTC. The variable domain in full, completed from reference TRBV11-2 and TRBJ2-1, reads EAGVAQSPRYKIIEKRQSVAFWCNPISGHATLYWYQQILGQGPKLLIQFQNNGVVDDSQLPKDRFSAERLKGVDSTLKIQPAKLEDSAVYLCASSLLAPNEQFFGPGTRLTVL.

The J gene is TRBJ2-1, the V gene TRBV30; 7 positions agree with TRBD2. V lost 6 bases, J lost 7 bases, and 9 bases stayed unmatched. CDR3 length equals 13 residues. CDR1 and CDR2 (germline): GTSNPN, SVGIG (reference sequence). The CDR3 region is CACISSGPNEQFF. The CDR3 region has the DNA TGTGCCTGTATATCTAGCGGACCTAATGAGCAGTTCTTC. The full variable domain, in which reference TRBV30 and TRBJ2-1 provide the parts outside the CDR3, is SQTIHQWPATLVQPVGSPLSLECTVEGTSNPNLYWYRQAAGRGLQLLFYSVGIGQISSEVPQNLSASRPQDRQFILSSKKLLLSDSGFYLCACISSGPNEQFFGPGTRLTVL.

This chain links TRBV5-1 with TRBJ2-7; no clear D gene. The V end was cut by 0 bases, the J end by 7 bases, with 14 bases between. This CDR3 region has 14 residues. Germline V lookup: CDR1 SGHRS, CDR2 YFSETQ. CDR3 region: CASSLEGAPTEQYF. DNA of the CDR3: TGCGCCAGCAGCTTGGAAGGTGCCCCGACAGAGCAGTACTTC. Looking up the rest from reference TRBV5-1 and TRBJ2-7 gives the full variable domain: KAGVTQTPRYLIKTRGQQVTLSCSPISGHRSVSWYQQTPGQGLQFLFEYFSETQRNKGNFPGRFSGRQFSNSRSEMNVSTLELGDSALYLCASSLEGAPTEQYFGPGTRLTVT.

This chain joins TRBV2 and TRBJ2-1, with D hard to call. V was shortened by 9 bases and J by 6 bases, with 9 bases between the two germline ends. This CDR3 is 11 amino acids long. CDR1 and CDR2 (germline): SNHLY, FYNNEI. The CDR3 DNA is TGTGCCAGTACGGCAGTCAATGAGCAGTTCTTC. Amino acids: CASTAVNEQFF.

This clone has more than one count but fewer than ten. The chain carries TRBV5-4 and TRBJ2-3; 13 nucleotides match TRBD2. CDR3 length equals 16 residues. The ends lost 2 bases at V and 3 bases at J; junction bases unmatched: 3. CDR1 and CDR2 from the germline V gene are SGHNT and YYREEE (reference sequence). CDR3 sequence: CASSLLAGGPTDTQYF. The DNA for the CDR3 is TGTGCCAGCAGCTTACTAGCGGGGGGGCCAACAGATACGCAGTATTTT.

CDR3 DNA sequence: TGTGCCAGCAGTTACTCCTCCGGGCCCGGCTACGAGCAGTACTTC. It encodes CASSYSSGPGYEQYF. The chain links TRBV6-5 to TRBJ2-7; D is unclear. V was cut by 0 bases and J by 3 bases, with 12 bases left in between. The germline gives CDR1 MNHEY, CDR2 SVGAGI. The CDR3 has 15 residues.

This clone was observed once. The chain uses TRBV7-6 and TRBJ2-5, with TRBD2 matching 13 bases. Germline CDR1 and CDR2: SGHVS and FNYEAQ. Trimming at V came to 5 bases and at J to 1 base, leaving 7 bases not matched to a gene. This CDR3 comprises 17 residues. This chain's CDR3 is CASSPGLAGVRQETQYF. CDR3 coding DNA: TGTGCCAGCAGCCCAGGACTAGCGGGGGTCCGCCAAGAGACCCAGTACTTC. Combining the CDR3 with reference TRBV7-6 and TRBJ2-5 gives the whole variable domain GAGVSQSPRYKVTKRGQDVALRCDPISGHVSLYWYRQALGQGPEFLTYFNYEAQQDKSGLPNDRFSAERPEGSISTLTIQRTEQRDSAMYRCASSPGLAGVRQETQYFGPGTRLLVL.

The chain employs TRBV5-4 and TRBJ2-5; 13 nucleotides agree with TRBD2. The CDR3 sequence is 18 residues long. Trimming at V came to 4 bases and at J to 5 bases, leaving 14 bases not matched to a gene. Germline V gene data show CDR1 as SGHNT and CDR2 as YYREEE (reference sequence). CDR3 region: CASSPKRTSGRGWETQYF. The CDR3 DNA follows: TGTGCCAGCAGCCCGAAGAGGACTAGCGGGAGAGGATGGGAGACCCAGTACTTC.

The gene calls are TRBV29-1 and TRBJ2-7; 8 bases are shared with TRBD1. Germline trimming cut 7 bases from V and 11 bases from J; bases unmatched to any gene: 10. The CDR3 is 11 residues long. Germline V gene data show CDR1 as SQVTM and CDR2 as ANQGSEA. CDR3 amino acids: CSAVSGTGEYF. The CDR3 DNA sequence: TGCAGCGCTGTCTCCGGGACAGGAGAGTACTTC.

This chain joins TRBV30 and TRBJ2-4; TRBD1 matches 9 bases. There are 15 residues in the CDR3. V shed 2 bases and J 6 bases; nucleotides not matched to a gene: 8. Germline assignment: CDR1 GTSNPN and CDR2 SVGIG (reference sequence). Here the CDR3 reads CAWSRQGGAVNIQYF. In DNA, the CDR3 is TGTGCCTGGAGTAGACAGGGGGGGGCCGTAAACATTCAGTACTTC.

This chain joins TRBV25-1 and TRBJ2-7; TRBD1 matches 8 bases. The germline V gene has CDR1 MGHDK and CDR2 SYGVNS. The CDR3 runs 15 residues. After removal of 6 bases from V and 1 base from J, the junction contained 8 bases not matched to a gene. Written as DNA, the CDR3 is TGTGCCAGCAGCCCCCGCGACAGGGGTTCCTACGAGCAGTACTTC. Its protein product is CASSPRDRGSYEQYF.

The chain uses TRBV29-1 and TRBJ2-5; the D call may be TRBD1 or TRBD2 (5 bases each). Germline CDR1 SQVTM, CDR2 ANQGSEA. There are 12 residues in the CDR3. Trimming pared 7 bases from V and 1 base from J, leaving 10 bases between. The CDR3 coding sequence is TGCAGCGGGAGAGGGGCCCAAGAGACCCAGTACTTC. It yields the protein CSGRGAQETQYF.

The chain combines TRBV7-7 with TRBJ2-5, with TRBD2 matching 9 bases. V dropped 4 bases and J dropped 2; count of bases not matched to a gene: 5. The CDR3 runs 15 residues. CDR1 is SSHAT and CDR2 is FNYEAQ in the germline V gene (reference sequence). DNA of the CDR3: TGTGCCAGCAGCTCGGGACTAGCAGCACAAGAGACCCAGTACTTC. Protein: CASSSGLAAQETQYF.

The rearrangement links TRBV30 to TRBJ2-3; 10 nucleotides line up with TRBD2. V was pared by 5 bases and J by 8 bases, with 10 bases of the junction left unmatched. This CDR3 is built from 14 residues. From germline, CDR1 is GTSNPN and CDR2 SVGIG (reference sequence). The DNA for the CDR3 is TGTGCCTGGGAAGGGACTAGCGATTTTGGTACGCAGTATTTT. Its translation is CAWEGTSDFGTQYF.

This chain uses TRBV28 with TRBJ2-5; D is undetermined. The germline V gene has CDR1 MDHEN and CDR2 SYDVKM. V was trimmed by 5 bases and J by 1 base, leaving 17 bases between them. The CDR3 extends over 16 amino acids. CDR3 sequence (DNA): TGTGCCAGCAGTACTATGACCGGGCCACTCCAAGAGACCCAGTACTTC. This encodes CASSTMTGPLQETQYF.

This clone was detected only a few times. The rearrangement joins TRBV10-3 to TRBJ2-1; D unclear. CDR3 length: 14 amino acids. Germline loops: CDR1 ENHRY, CDR2 SYGVKD. The ends were cut back, 4 bases at V and 8 bases at J, with 15 bases in the middle. CDR3 DNA: TGTGCCATCAGTGGGAGCACCCTAGGCGATGAGCAGTTCTTC. This translates into CAISGSTLGDEQFF.

This clone was seen a single time. This chain links TRBV5-1 with TRBJ1-2; a possible D gene is TRBD1 (5 bases). CDR1 is SGHRS, CDR2 YFSETQ, per germline. The CDR3 loop spans 12 amino acids. V was trimmed by 4 bases and J by 8 bases, leaving 12 bases between them. The CDR3: CASSPTGEGYTF. The CDR3 nucleotides read TGCGCCAGCAGCCCTACAGGAGAGGGCTACACCTTC. The full variable domain, its missing parts supplied by reference TRBV5-1 and TRBJ1-2, is KAGVTQTPRYLIKTRGQQVTLSCSPISGHRSVSWYQQTPGQGLQFLFEYFSETQRNKGNFPGRFSGRQFSNSRSEMNVSTLELGDSALYLCASSPTGEGYTFGSGTRLTVV.

This clone was counted only a few times. The chain joins TRBV29-1 to TRBJ2-5; D possibly corresponds to TRBD2 (7 bases). The CDR3 is made up of 13 amino acids. Germline V gives CDR1 SQVTM, CDR2 ANQGSEA. V gave up 4 bases and J gave up 4 bases, with 13 bases separating them. The CDR3 loop is CSVAEGGGETQYF. CDR3 in DNA: TGCAGCGTTGCGGAGGGAGGGGGAGAGACCCAGTACTTC.

V and J are TRBV27 and TRBJ2-7; 8 bases line up with TRBD2. CDR1 MNHEY and CDR2 SMNVEV come from the germline V gene (reference sequence). After removal of 3 bases from V and 3 bases from J, the junction contained 7 bases not matched to a gene. This CDR3 spans 15 amino acids. The CDR3 sequence is CASSFASGSIYEQYF. In DNA form, the CDR3 reads TGTGCCAGCAGTTTCGCAAGCGGGAGCATCTACGAGCAGTACTTC.

This chain uses TRBV9 with TRBJ2-3, with 9 positions matching TRBD1. CDR1 SGDLS and CDR2 YYNGEE come from the germline V gene. The J segment lost 2 bases and the V segment lost 4 bases, leaving 8 bases of the junction unmatched. CDR3 length: 16 residues. In DNA, the CDR3 is TGTGCCAGCAGCCCCTATGGACAGGGGACCACAGATACGCAGTATTTT. Residues: CASSPYGQGTTDTQYF.